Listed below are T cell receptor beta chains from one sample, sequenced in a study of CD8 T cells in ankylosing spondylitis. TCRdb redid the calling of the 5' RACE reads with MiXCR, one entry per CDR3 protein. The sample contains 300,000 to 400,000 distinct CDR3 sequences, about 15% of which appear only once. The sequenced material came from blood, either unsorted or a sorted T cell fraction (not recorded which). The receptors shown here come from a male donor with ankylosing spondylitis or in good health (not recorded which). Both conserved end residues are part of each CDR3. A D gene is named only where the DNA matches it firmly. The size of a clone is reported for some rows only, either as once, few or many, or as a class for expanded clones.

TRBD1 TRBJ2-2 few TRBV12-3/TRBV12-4 CASSFRDRRNTGELFF TGTGCCAGCAGCTTCCGGGACAGAAGAAACACCGGGGAGCTGTTTTTT
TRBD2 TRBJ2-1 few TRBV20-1 CSVSQGGGRAGNEQFF TGCAGTGTCTCCCAGGGGGGCGGGAGGGCTGGAAATGAGCAGTTCTTC
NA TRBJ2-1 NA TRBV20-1 CSAKIRGSYNEQFF TGCAGTGCAAAGATTAGGGGCTCCTACAATGAGCAGTTCTTC
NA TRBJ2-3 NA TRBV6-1 CASSGEPLPWTQYF TGTGCCAGCAGTGGGGAGCCCCTCCCGTGGACGCAGTATTTT
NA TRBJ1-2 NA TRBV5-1 CASSPNQIRDGYTF TGCGCCAGCAGCCCAAACCAGATCAGGGATGGCTACACCTTC
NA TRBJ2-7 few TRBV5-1 CASSMDPDIYEQYF TGCGCCAGCAGCATGGACCCGGACATATACGAGCAGTACTTC
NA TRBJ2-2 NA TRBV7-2 CASSLGSARNTGELFF TGTGCCAGCAGCTTAGGGAGCGCGCGAAACACCGGGGAGCTGTTTTTT
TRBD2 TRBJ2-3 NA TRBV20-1 CSASGGTSGSTDTQYF TGCAGTGCTAGTGGCGGGACTAGCGGGAGCACAGATACGCAGTATTTT
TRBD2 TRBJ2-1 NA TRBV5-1 CASSLTAGAYNEQFF TGCGCCAGCAGCCTTACAGCGGGGGCCTACAATGAGCAGTTCTTC
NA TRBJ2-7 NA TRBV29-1 CSAYNWIYEQYF TGCAGCGCATATAACTGGATCTACGAGCAGTACTTC
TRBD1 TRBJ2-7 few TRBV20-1 CSAKGQGSSYEQYF TGCAGTGCAAAGGGACAGGGGAGCTCCTACGAGCAGTACTTC
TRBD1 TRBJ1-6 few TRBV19 CATCWTGSNSPLHF TGTGCCACCTGTTGGACAGGATCAAATTCACCCCTCCACTTT
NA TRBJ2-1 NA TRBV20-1 CSARDPLVRGEQFF TGCAGTGCTAGAGATCCCCTAGTTCGGGGTGAGCAGTTCTTC
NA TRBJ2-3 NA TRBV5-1 CASSLSAGTDTQYF TGCGCCAGCAGCTTGTCGGCGGGGACAGATACGCAGTATTTT
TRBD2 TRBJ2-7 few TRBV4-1 CASSLVLAGGEQYF TGCGCCAGCAGCCTCGTTCTAGCGGGAGGTGAGCAGTACTTC
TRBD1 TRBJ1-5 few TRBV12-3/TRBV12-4 CASSFGQGTNQPQHF TGTGCCAGCAGTTTTGGACAGGGGACAAATCAGCCCCAGCATTTT
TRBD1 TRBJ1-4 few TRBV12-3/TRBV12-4 CASSRTGTGGEKLFF TGTGCCAGCAGTCGGACCGGGACAGGGGGTGAAAAACTGTTTTTT
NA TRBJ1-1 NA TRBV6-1 CASSEAPSTEAFF TGTGCCAGCAGTGAAGCGCCGAGTACTGAAGCTTTCTTT